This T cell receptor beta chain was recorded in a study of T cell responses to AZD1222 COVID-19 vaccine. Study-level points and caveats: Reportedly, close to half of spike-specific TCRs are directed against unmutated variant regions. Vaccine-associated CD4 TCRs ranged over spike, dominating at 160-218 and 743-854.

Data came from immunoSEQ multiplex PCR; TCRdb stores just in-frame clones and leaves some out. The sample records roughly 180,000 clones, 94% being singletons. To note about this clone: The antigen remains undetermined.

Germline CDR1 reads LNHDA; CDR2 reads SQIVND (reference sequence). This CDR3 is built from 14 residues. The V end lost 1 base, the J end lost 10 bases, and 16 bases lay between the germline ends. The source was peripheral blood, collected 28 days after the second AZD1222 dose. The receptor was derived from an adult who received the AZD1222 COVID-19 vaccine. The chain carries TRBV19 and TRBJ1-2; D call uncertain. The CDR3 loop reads CASSIAITRDFYTF. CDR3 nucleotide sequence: TGTGCCAGTAGTATAGCAATAACCAGAGACTTCTACACCTTC.